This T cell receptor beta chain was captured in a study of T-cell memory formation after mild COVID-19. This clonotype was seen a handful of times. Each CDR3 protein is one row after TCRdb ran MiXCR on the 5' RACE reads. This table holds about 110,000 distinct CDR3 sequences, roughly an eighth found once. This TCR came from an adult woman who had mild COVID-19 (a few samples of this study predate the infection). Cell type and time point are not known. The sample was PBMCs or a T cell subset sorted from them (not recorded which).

CDR3 bases: TGTGCCACCAGTGACGACTACGAGCAGTACTTC. This codes for CATSDDYEQYF. The J gene is TRBJ2-7, the V gene TRBV24-1; D gene unclear. The V and J ends lost 4 bases and 3 bases respectively, with 3 bases between them. Germline V gene lookup returns CDR1 KGHDR and CDR2 SFDVKD. This CDR3 is 11 amino acids long.